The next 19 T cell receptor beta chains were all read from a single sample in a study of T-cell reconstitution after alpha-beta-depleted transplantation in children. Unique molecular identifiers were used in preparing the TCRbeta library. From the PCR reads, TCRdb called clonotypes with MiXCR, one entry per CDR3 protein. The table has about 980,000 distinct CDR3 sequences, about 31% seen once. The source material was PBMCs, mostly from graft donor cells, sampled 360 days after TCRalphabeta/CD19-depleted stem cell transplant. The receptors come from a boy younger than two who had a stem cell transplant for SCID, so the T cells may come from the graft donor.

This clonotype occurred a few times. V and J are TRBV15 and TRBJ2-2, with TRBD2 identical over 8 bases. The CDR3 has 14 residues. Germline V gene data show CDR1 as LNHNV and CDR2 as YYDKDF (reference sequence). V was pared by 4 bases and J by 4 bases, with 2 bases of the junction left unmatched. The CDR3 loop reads CATSIGGGTGELFF. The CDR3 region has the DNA TGTGCCACCAGCATCGGGGGGGGCACCGGGGAGCTGTTTTTT.

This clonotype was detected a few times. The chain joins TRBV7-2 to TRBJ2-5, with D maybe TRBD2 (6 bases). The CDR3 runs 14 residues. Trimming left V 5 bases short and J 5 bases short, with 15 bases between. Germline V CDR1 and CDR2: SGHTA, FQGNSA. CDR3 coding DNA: TGTGCCAGCAGCCTATGGGAGGACGGGGAGACCCAGTACTTC. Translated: CASSLWEDGETQYF.

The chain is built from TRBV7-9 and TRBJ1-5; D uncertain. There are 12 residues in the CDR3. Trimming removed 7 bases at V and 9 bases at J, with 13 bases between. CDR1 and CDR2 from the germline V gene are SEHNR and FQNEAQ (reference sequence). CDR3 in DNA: TGTGCCAGCATGGCCGAGATGGGGCCCCAGCATTTT. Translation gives CASMAEMGPQHF.

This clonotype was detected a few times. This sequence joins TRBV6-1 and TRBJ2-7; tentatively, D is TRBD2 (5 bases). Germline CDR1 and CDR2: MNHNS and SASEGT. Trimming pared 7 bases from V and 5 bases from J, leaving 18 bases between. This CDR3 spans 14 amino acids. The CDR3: CASTEGVQVHEQYF. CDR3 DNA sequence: TGTGCCAGCACTGAGGGAGTTCAAGTCCACGAGCAGTACTTC.

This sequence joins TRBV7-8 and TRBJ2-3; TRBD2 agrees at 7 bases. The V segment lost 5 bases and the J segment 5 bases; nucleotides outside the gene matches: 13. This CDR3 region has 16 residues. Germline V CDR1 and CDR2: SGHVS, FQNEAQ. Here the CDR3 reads CASSRPGLRLGDTQYF. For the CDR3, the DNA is TGTGCCAGCAGCCGTCCGGGACTACGCTTGGGAGATACGCAGTATTTT.

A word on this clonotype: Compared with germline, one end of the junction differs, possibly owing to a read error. The CDR3 DNA reads TGCGCCAGCACCTTGGGAGGGCCTAGCACAGATACGCAGTATTTT. Encoded protein: CASTLGGPSTDTQYF. This chain joins TRBV5-1 and TRBJ2-3, with TRBD2 identical over 7 bases. This CDR3 is 15 amino acids long. Germline values: CDR1 SGHRS, CDR2 YFSETQ.

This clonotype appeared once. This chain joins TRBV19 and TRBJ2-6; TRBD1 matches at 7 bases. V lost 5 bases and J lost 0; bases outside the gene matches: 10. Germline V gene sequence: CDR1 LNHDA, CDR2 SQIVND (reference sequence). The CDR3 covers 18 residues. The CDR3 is CASSSDRWAASGANVLTF. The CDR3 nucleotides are TGTGCCAGTAGTTCGGACAGGTGGGCAGCCTCTGGGGCCAACGTCCTGACTTTC.

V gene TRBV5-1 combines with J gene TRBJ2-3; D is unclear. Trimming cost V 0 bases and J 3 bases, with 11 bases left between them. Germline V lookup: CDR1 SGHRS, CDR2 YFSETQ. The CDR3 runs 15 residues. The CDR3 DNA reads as TGCGCCAGCAGCTTGGGACACCAAGGAACAGATACGCAGTATTTT. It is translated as CASSLGHQGTDTQYF.

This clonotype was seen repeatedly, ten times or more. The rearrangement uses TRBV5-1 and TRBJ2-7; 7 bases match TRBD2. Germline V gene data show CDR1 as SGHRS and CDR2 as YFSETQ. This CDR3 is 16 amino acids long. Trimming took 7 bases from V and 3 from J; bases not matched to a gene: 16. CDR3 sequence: CASFAGASGANYEQYF. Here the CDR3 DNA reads TGCGCCAGCTTCGCTGGAGCGAGCGGGGCCAACTACGAGCAGTACTTC.

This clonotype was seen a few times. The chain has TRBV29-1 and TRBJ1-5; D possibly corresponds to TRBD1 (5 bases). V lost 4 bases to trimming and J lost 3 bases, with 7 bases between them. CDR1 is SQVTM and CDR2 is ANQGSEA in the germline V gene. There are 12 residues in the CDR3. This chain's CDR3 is CSVGQFNQPQHF. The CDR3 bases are TGCAGCGTTGGACAGTTCAATCAGCCCCAGCATTTT.

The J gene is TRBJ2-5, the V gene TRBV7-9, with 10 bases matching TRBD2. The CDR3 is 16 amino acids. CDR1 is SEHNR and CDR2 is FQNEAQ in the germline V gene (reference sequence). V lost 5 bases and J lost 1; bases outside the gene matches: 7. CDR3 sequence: CASSPNGLAVQETQYF. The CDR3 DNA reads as TGTGCCAGCAGCCCAAACGGACTAGCGGTCCAAGAGACCCAGTACTTC.

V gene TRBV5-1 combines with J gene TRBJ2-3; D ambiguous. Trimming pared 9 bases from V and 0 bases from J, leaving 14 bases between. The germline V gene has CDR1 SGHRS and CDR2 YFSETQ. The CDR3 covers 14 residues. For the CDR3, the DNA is TGCGCCACCACCGGTTTGGGCAGCACAGATACGCAGTATTTT. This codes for CATTGLGSTDTQYF.

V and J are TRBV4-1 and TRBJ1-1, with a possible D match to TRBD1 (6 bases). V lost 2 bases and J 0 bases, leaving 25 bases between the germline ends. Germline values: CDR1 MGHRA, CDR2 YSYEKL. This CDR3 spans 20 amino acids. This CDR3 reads CASSQFIWAQDRIMNTEAFF. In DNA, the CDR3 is TGCGCCAGCAGCCAATTCATTTGGGCCCAGGACAGAATTATGAACACTGAAGCTTTCTTT.

In DNA form, the CDR3 reads TGCGCCAGCAGCCAAGTTTGGGAGCTACCCTCCGAGCAGTACTTC. Its translation: CASSQVWELPSEQYF. This rearrangement joins TRBV4-3 to TRBJ2-7; possibly TRBD2 for D (5 bases). Germline V gene lookup returns CDR1 LGHNA and CDR2 YSLEER. The V end was cut by 1 base, the J end by 6 bases, with 16 bases between. There are 15 residues in the CDR3.

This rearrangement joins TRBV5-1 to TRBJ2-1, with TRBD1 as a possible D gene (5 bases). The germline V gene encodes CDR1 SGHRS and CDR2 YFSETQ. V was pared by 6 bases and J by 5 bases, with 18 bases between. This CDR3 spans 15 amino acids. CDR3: CASNPRHLGDNEQFF. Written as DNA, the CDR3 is TGCGCCAGCAACCCCCGACACCTAGGGGACAATGAGCAGTTCTTC.

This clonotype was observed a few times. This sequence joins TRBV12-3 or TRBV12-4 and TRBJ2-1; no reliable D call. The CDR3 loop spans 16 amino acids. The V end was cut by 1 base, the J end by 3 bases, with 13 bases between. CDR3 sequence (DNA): TGTGCCAGCAGTTTAGGTTTCTACCCAAACTACAATGAGCAGTTCTTC. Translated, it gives CASSLGFYPNYNEQFF.

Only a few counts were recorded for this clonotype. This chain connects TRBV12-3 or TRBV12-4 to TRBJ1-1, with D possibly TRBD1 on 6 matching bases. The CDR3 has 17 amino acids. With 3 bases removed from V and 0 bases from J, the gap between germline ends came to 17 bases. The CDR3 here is CASSFRQGTSMNTEAFF. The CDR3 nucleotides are TGTGCCAGCAGTTTTAGGCAGGGGACATCTATGAACACTGAAGCTTTCTTT.

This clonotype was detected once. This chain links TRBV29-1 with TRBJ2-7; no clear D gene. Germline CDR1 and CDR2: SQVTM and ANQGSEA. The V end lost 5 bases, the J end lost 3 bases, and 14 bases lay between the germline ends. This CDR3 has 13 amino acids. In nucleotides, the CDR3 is TGCAGCGTTCGGGCAGAAGTGGGCTACGAGCAGTACTTC. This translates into CSVRAEVGYEQYF.

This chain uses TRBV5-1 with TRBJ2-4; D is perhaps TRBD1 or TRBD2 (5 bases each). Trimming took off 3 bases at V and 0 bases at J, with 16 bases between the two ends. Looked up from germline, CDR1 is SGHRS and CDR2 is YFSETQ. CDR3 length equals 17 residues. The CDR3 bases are TGCGCCAGCAGCTGGGACCAAGGACTGAAAGCCAAAAACATTCAGTACTTC. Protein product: CASSWDQGLKAKNIQYF.